One sample yielded the 28 T cell receptor beta chains listed below, sequenced in a study of CD8 T cells in Susac syndrome. The RNA, about 0.5 to 1 ug, was put through reverse transcription using random hexamers. TCRdb ran MiXCR on the immunoSEQ multiplex PCR reads and lists one entry per CDR3 protein. This table holds about 120,000 distinct CDR3 sequences, just over 95% found once. Sample: CD4+ T cells from PBMCs. Receptor source: a human donor with Susac syndrome.

This clonotype was found once. At one of its ends the junction is not consistent with the germline gene, which may arise from a read error. V gene TRBV29-1 combines with J gene TRBJ2-7; the match to TRBD2 covers 7 bases. The CDR3 is made up of 15 amino acids. The germline V gene encodes CDR1 SQVTM and CDR2 ANQGSEA. The chain's CDR3 is CSVVIWASGSYKQYF. The CDR3 DNA follows: TGCAGCGTTGTCATATGGGCTAGCGGCTCCTACAAGCAGTACTTC.

The CDR3 DNA is TGCAGTGCTAGACCGGGACTTGAAGAGACCCAGTACTTC. Translating it yields CSARPGLEETQYF. This sequence joins TRBV20-1 and TRBJ2-5, with D maybe TRBD2 (6 bases). Germline V CDR1 and CDR2: DFQATT, SNEGSKA (reference sequence). Trimming took 2 bases from V and 3 from J, leaving 10 bases between them. The CDR3 has 13 residues.

V is TRBV11-3 and J is TRBJ2-3, with D hard to call. Germline assignment: CDR1 SGHNT and CDR2 YENEEA. The V end was cut by 1 base, the J end by 1 base, with 6 bases between. CDR3 length: 14 amino acids. The CDR3 nucleotides are TGTGCCAGCAGCTTAGGAAGCGGCACAGATACGCAGTATTTT. Translation: CASSLGSGTDTQYF.

This clonotype has just one count. The chain employs TRBV3-1 and TRBJ2-1; no clear D gene. Trimming stripped 4 bases from V and 10 bases from J, with 11 bases between. The CDR3 extends over 12 amino acids. CDR1 LGHDT and CDR2 YNNKEL come from the germline V gene (reference sequence). CDR3 residues: CASSLLSREQFF. In nucleotides, the CDR3 is TGTGCCAGCAGCCTTCTATCTCGAGAGCAGTTCTTC.

The chain employs TRBV29-1 and TRBJ1-1; D might be TRBD1 (5 bases). Germline CDR1 reads SQVTM; CDR2 reads ANQGSEA. Between the trimmed V and J ends, which lost 1 base and 5 bases, there was a span of 8 bases. This CDR3 is 12 amino acids long. CDR3 in amino acids: CSVEGWGTEAFF. The CDR3 bases are TGCAGCGTTGAAGGTTGGGGGACTGAAGCTTTCTTT.

The chain employs TRBV6-5 and TRBJ2-2, with 7 bases fitting TRBD1. The germline CDR1 and CDR2 sequences are MNHEY and SVGAGI. This CDR3 comprises 15 residues. V trimming: 2 bases; J trimming: 5 bases; junction bases outside the gene matches: 5. CDR3 protein: CASSYPRQGTGELFF. CDR3 sequence (DNA): TGTGCCAGCAGTTACCCCCGACAGGGAACCGGGGAGCTGTTTTTT.

The J gene is TRBJ2-2, the V gene TRBV5-1; 11 nucleotides line up with TRBD2. Germline CDR1 is SGHRS and CDR2 is YFSETQ. The junction had 2 bases not matched to a gene; V was cut back by 4 bases and J by 6 bases. The CDR3 length is 14 residues. This CDR3 reads CASSLLAGAGELFF. The CDR3 nucleotides read TGCGCCAGCAGCCTACTAGCGGGAGCCGGGGAGCTGTTTTTT.

The chain carries TRBV6-1 and TRBJ2-7, with TRBD1 matching 8 bases. The germline gives CDR1 MNHNS, CDR2 SASEGT. With 9 bases clipped from V and 7 bases from J, the junction kept 8 bases outside the gene matches. The CDR3 contains 12 residues. CDR3 in DNA: TGTGCCAGGATACGACAGGGGCGGGAGCAGTACTTC. This encodes CARIRQGREQYF.

The chain recombines TRBV2 with TRBJ1-1, with a weak D call TRBD1 (5 bases). Germline V gene data show CDR1 as SNHLY and CDR2 as FYNNEI. Between the trimmed V and J ends, which lost 3 bases and 6 bases, there was a span of 14 bases. The CDR3 covers 14 residues. CDR3 nucleotide sequence: TGTGCCAGCAGTGACCGGGGGTGGTCTGCTGAAGCTTTCTTT. Translating it yields CASSDRGWSAEAFF. The entire variable domain, with the rest obtained from reference TRBV2 and TRBJ1-1, is as follows: EPEVTQTPSHQVTQMGQEVILRCVPISNHLYFYWYRQILGQKVEFLVSFYNNEISEKSEIFDDQFSVERPDGSNFTLKIRSTKLEDSAMYFCASSDRGWSAEAFFGQGTRLTVV.

The V and J genes are TRBV12-3 or TRBV12-4 and TRBJ2-3; D is ambiguous. The CDR3 contains 12 residues. V was shortened by 5 bases and J by 2 bases, with 5 bases between the two germline ends. As DNA, the CDR3 is TGTGCCAGCAGTAAGAACACAGATACGCAGTATTTT. It encodes CASSKNTDTQYF.

This rearrangement joins TRBV7-2 to TRBJ1-5; maybe TRBD1 (5 bases). The CDR3 extends over 17 amino acids. The V end was cut by 1 base, the J end by 2 bases, with 15 bases between. Germline V gene sequence: CDR1 SGHTA, CDR2 FQGNSA. The CDR3 sequence is CASSLESGPVGNQPQHF. CDR3 bases: TGTGCCAGCAGCTTAGAGTCAGGGCCTGTGGGCAATCAGCCCCAGCATTTT.

The gene calls are TRBV29-1 and TRBJ2-7; 8 nucleotides line up with TRBD2. V gave up 7 bases and J gave up 1 base; unmatched junction bases: 3. This CDR3 comprises 12 residues. Germline CDR1 is SQVTM and CDR2 is ANQGSEA. CDR3 sequence (DNA): TGCAGCGCTGGGACTAGATCCTACGAGCAGTACTTC. Encoded protein: CSAGTRSYEQYF.

The genes are TRBV10-3 and TRBJ1-5, with unresolved D. Trimming stripped 6 bases from V and 4 bases from J, with 10 bases between. The CDR3 consists of 13 residues. CDR1 ENHRY and CDR2 SYGVKD come from the germline V gene. CDR3 amino acids: CAIRKEENQPQHF. DNA for the CDR3: TGTGCCATCAGGAAAGAGGAGAATCAGCCCCAGCATTTT.

The chain carries TRBV20-1 and TRBJ1-2; a possible D gene is TRBD1 (5 bases). CDR1 is DFQATT and CDR2 is SNEGSKA in the germline V gene (reference sequence). The CDR3 spans 13 residues. The CDR3 loop reads CSIPLDRRVGYTF. CDR3 sequence (DNA): TGCAGCATCCCCCTTGACAGAAGGGTGGGCTACACCTTC.

The chain uses TRBV5-8 and TRBJ2-7; possibly TRBD1 or TRBD2 for D (5 bases each). This CDR3 region has 15 residues. The germline V gene has CDR1 SGHTS and CDR2 YDEGEE. Trimming stripped 4 bases from V and 2 bases from J, with 16 bases between. The CDR3 reads CASSTLGESTYEQYF. CDR3 nucleotide sequence: TGTGCCAGCAGCACGTTGGGGGAGAGTACCTACGAGCAGTACTTC. The variable domain in full, completed from reference TRBV5-8 and TRBJ2-7, reads EAGVTQSPTHLIKTRGQQATLRCSPISGHTSVYWYQQALGLGLQFLLWYDEGEERNRGNFPPRFSGRQFPNYSSELNVNALELEDSALYLCASSTLGESTYEQYFGPGTRLTVT.

The chain employs TRBV28 and TRBJ2-5; 9 bases line up with TRBD2. Germline CDR1 is MDHEN and CDR2 is SYDVKM. V dropped 6 bases and J dropped 5; count of bases not matched to a gene: 10. CDR3 size: 15 residues. The CDR3 DNA sequence: TGTGCCAGCAGATCCGGCGGGGCGGGGGGGGAGACCCAGTACTTC. Its translation: CASRSGGAGGETQYF.

The V and J genes are TRBV3-1 and TRBJ1-2, with a weak D call TRBD1 (6 bases). With 4 bases removed from V and 4 bases from J, the gap between germline ends came to 19 bases. The CDR3 is 16 residues long. CDR1 is LGHDT, CDR2 YNNKEL, per germline (reference sequence). As DNA, the CDR3 is TGTGCCAGCAGCCCAGGGGTGGCGACACAGACCTATGGCTACACCTTC. It encodes CASSPGVATQTYGYTF.

The chain has TRBV5-1 and TRBJ2-5, with 12 bases that match TRBD2. Germline lookup yields CDR1 SGHRS and CDR2 YFSETQ. The CDR3 runs 15 residues. With V trimmed by 4 bases and J by 4 bases, 5 bases remained unmatched. The CDR3 nucleotides are TGCGCCAGCAGCGGACAGGGACTAGCGGGAGAGACCCAGTACTTC. This encodes CASSGQGLAGETQYF.

The V and J genes are TRBV7-2 and TRBJ1-1; D gene uncertain. The length of the CDR3 is 14 residues. Germline V lookup: CDR1 SGHTA, CDR2 FQGNSA. V dropped 5 bases and J dropped 4 bases, with 14 bases sitting between them. This chain's CDR3 is CASSPDHGGTEAFF. The CDR3 DNA follows: TGTGCCAGCAGCCCGGACCACGGTGGCACTGAAGCTTTCTTT.

This rearrangement joins TRBV2 to TRBJ2-1; tentative D call: TRBD2 (6 bases). This CDR3 contains 16 residues. The V and J ends lost 5 bases and 5 bases respectively, with 19 bases between them. The germline CDR1 and CDR2 sequences are SNHLY and FYNNEI. The CDR3 bases are TGTGCCAGCAGTCCTTTTGGGGACTTCACACACAATGAGCAGTTCTTC. It yields the protein CASSPFGDFTHNEQFF.

The chain combines TRBV20-1 with TRBJ1-1; D gene unclear. The CDR3 is 14 amino acids. Germline CDR1 DFQATT, CDR2 SNEGSKA (reference sequence). V was pared by 1 base and J by 1 base, with 10 bases between. CDR3 loop: CSARGQGKNTEAFF. Written as DNA, the CDR3 is TGCAGTGCTAGAGGTCAAGGGAAGAACACTGAAGCTTTCTTT.

The J gene is TRBJ1-1, the V gene TRBV4-1, with D maybe TRBD1 (5 bases). Trimming left V 2 bases short and J 3 bases short, with 16 bases between. Germline lookup yields CDR1 MGHRA and CDR2 YSYEKL. The CDR3 runs to 16 residues. CDR3 sequence (DNA): TGCGCCAGCAGCCAACCTGGTAGGGGCAGGTACACTGAAGCTTTCTTT. This gives the protein CASSQPGRGRYTEAFF.

The genes are TRBV19 and TRBJ2-5; D is ambiguous. Germline V lookup: CDR1 LNHDA, CDR2 SQIVND (reference sequence). The CDR3 runs 13 residues. Deletions cut 5 bases from V and 0 bases from J, with 7 bases between. CDR3 in DNA: TGTGCCAGTAGTCGAACGTACCAAGAGACCCAGTACTTC. Translating it yields CASSRTYQETQYF. Drawing the rest from reference TRBV19 and TRBJ2-5, the complete variable domain is DGGITQSPKYLFRKEGQNVTLSCEQNLNHDAMYWYRQDPGQGLRLIYYSQIVNDFQKGDIAEGYSVSREKKESFPLTVTSAQKNPTAFYLCASSRTYQETQYFGPGTRLLVL.

The chain has TRBV9 and TRBJ2-2; TRBD2 matches 10 bases. The junction had 9 bases not matched to a gene; V was cut back by 3 bases and J by 10 bases. This CDR3 is 15 amino acids long. The V gene's germline CDR1 is SGDLS and CDR2 YYNGEE. The DNA of the CDR3 is TGTGCCAGCAGCGCACTAGCGGGAAATGTCGTGGAGCTGTTTTTT. Translated, it gives CASSALAGNVVELFF.

This chain links TRBV5-6 with TRBJ1-2; D is possibly TRBD1 (6 bases). V was cut by 9 bases and J by 4 bases, with 19 bases left in between. The CDR3 covers 14 residues. Germline CDR1 reads SGHDT; CDR2 reads YYEEEE. The CDR3 region is CAMLQGGESYGYTF. DNA of the CDR3: TGTGCCATGTTACAGGGAGGAGAATCCTATGGCTACACCTTC.

This clonotype was seen once. The V and J genes are TRBV20-1 and TRBJ2-5; tentatively, D is TRBD2 (7 bases). The CDR3 consists of 15 residues. With 1 base removed from V and 5 bases from J, the gap between germline ends came to 17 bases. From germline, CDR1 is DFQATT and CDR2 SNEGSKA (reference sequence). This chain's CDR3 is CSARGGHPGGETQYF. The CDR3 nucleotides read TGCAGTGCTAGAGGGGGACACCCCGGGGGGGAGACCCAGTACTTC.

This rearrangement joins TRBV7-2 to TRBJ2-3; 8 nucleotides align to TRBD1. The trim removed 3 bases at V and 1 base at J, leaving 0 bases unmatched. The CDR3 is made up of 14 amino acids. The V gene's germline CDR1 is SGHTA and CDR2 FQGNSA. The DNA of the CDR3 is TGTGCCAGCAGCTTGGGACAGGGCACAGATACGCAGTATTTT. Translating gives CASSLGQGTDTQYF.

The rearrangement links TRBV6-1 to TRBJ2-6, with D hard to call. This CDR3 comprises 13 residues. The V gene's germline CDR1 is MNHNS and CDR2 SASEGT. The germline V and J ends were trimmed by 9 bases and 4 bases, with 10 bases remaining between them. CDR3 protein: CASYHFGANVLTF. Written as DNA, the CDR3 is TGTGCCAGTTACCACTTCGGGGCCAACGTCCTGACTTTC.